Listed below are T cell receptor beta chains from one sample, sequenced in a study of ipilimumab plus nivolumab after autologous stem cell transplantation. TCRdb's table, derived via immunoSEQ multiplex PCR, lists solely in-frame clones and lacks some. The data contain fewer than 85,000 clones, 75% to 85% of them singletons. Source: PBMCs, taken in a trial of ipilimumab plus nivolumab as post-transplant consolidation. These receptors were obtained from a male donor with diffuse large B-cell lymphoma. Both conserved end residues are part of each CDR3. Each record gives: clone size, V gene, D gene, J gene, CDR3 protein, CDR3 DNA. A D gene is named only where the DNA matches it firmly. The listing skips clone size in some rows; elsewhere it reads once, few, many or a size class.

abundance: NA; v_gene: TRBV2; d_gene: NA; j_gene: TRBJ2-2; CDR3aa: CASTKGLGNTGELFF; CDR3nt: TGTGCCAGCACCAAAGGACTGGGGAACACCGGGGAGCTGTTTTTT
abundance: NA; v_gene: TRBV2; d_gene: TRBD1; j_gene: TRBJ2-7; CDR3aa: CASSAQGAPGEQYF; CDR3nt: TGTGCCAGCAGTGCCCAGGGGGCGCCGGGCGAGCAGTACTTC
abundance: NA; v_gene: TRBV5-1; d_gene: NA; j_gene: TRBJ2-1; CDR3aa: CASSNSGLSDEQFF; CDR3nt: TGCGCCAGCAGTAACTCAGGGTTAAGTGATGAGCAGTTCTTC
abundance: NA; v_gene: TRBV7-2; d_gene: NA; j_gene: TRBJ1-1; CDR3aa: CASSLNSGTLAEAFF; CDR3nt: TGTGCCAGCAGCTTAAATTCTGGGACCTTGGCTGAAGCTTTCTTT
abundance: many; v_gene: TRBV27; d_gene: NA; j_gene: TRBJ1-6; CDR3aa: CASSLSGTGNSPLHF; CDR3nt: TGTGCCAGCAGTTTATCGGGTACGGGTAATTCACCCCTCCACTTT
abundance: NA; v_gene: TRBV28; d_gene: TRBD1; j_gene: TRBJ2-7; CDR3aa: CASRPGQSYEQYF; CDR3nt: TGTGCCAGCAGGCCGGGACAGTCCTACGAGCAGTACTTC
abundance: NA; v_gene: TRBV6-5; d_gene: TRBD2; j_gene: TRBJ2-2; CDR3aa: CASHAGGRSGELFF; CDR3nt: TGTGCCAGCCACGCGGGGGGCCGGAGCGGGGAGCTGTTTTTT
abundance: NA; v_gene: TRBV4-2; d_gene: NA; j_gene: TRBJ2-7; CDR3aa: CASSQEFGYEQYF; CDR3nt: TGTGCCAGCAGCCAAGAATTTGGCTACGAGCAGTACTTC
abundance: NA; v_gene: TRBV9; d_gene: TRBD2; j_gene: TRBJ2-3; CDR3aa: CATSGGTTDTQYF; CDR3nt: TGTGCCACAAGCGGGGGCACCACAGATACGCAGTATTTT
abundance: NA; v_gene: TRBV6-6; d_gene: NA; j_gene: TRBJ1-1; CDR3aa: CASSYSRGEAEAFF; CDR3nt: TGTGCCAGCAGTTACTCGAGGGGCGAGGCTGAAGCTTTCTTT
abundance: NA; v_gene: TRBV27; d_gene: NA; j_gene: TRBJ2-2; CDR3aa: CASSRGLDTGELFF; CDR3nt: TGTGCCAGCAGTCGGGGGCTCGACACCGGGGAGCTGTTTTTT
abundance: NA; v_gene: TRBV2; d_gene: NA; j_gene: TRBJ2-7; CDR3aa: CASSEMSYEQYF; CDR3nt: TGTGCCAGCAGTGAAATGTCCTACGAGCAGTACTTC
abundance: NA; v_gene: TRBV5-1; d_gene: TRBD2; j_gene: TRBJ2-5; CDR3aa: CASSLGLAGGPEETQYF; CDR3nt: TGCGCCAGCAGCTTGGGACTAGCGGGGGGGCCGGAAGAGACCCAGTACTTC
abundance: NA; v_gene: TRBV5-4; d_gene: NA; j_gene: TRBJ1-2; CDR3aa: CASSLDSYGYTF; CDR3nt: TGTGCCAGCAGCTTGGACAGCTATGGCTACACCTTC
abundance: NA; v_gene: TRBV7-2; d_gene: NA; j_gene: TRBJ2-3; CDR3aa: CASSLVLGTQYF; CDR3nt: TGTGCCAGCAGCTTAGTCCTAGGTACGCAGTATTTT
abundance: once; v_gene: TRBV9; d_gene: TRBD2; j_gene: TRBJ2-3; CDR3aa: CASSVDSGGAGDTQYF; CDR3nt: TGTGCCAGCAGCGTAGATAGCGGGGGGGCGGGAGATACGCAGTATTTT
abundance: NA; v_gene: TRBV9; d_gene: NA; j_gene: TRBJ1-6; CDR3aa: CASSVGLAGNSPLHF; CDR3nt: TGTGCCAGCAGCGTAGGGTTGGCTGGGAATTCACCCCTCCACTTT
abundance: NA; v_gene: TRBV14; d_gene: NA; j_gene: TRBJ1-6; CDR3aa: CASLYSGSSYNSPLHF; CDR3nt: TGTGCCAGCCTATATTCGGGGAGCTCCTATAATTCACCCCTCCACTTT
abundance: NA; v_gene: TRBV29-1; d_gene: NA; j_gene: TRBJ1-2; CDR3aa: CSVEDGLLRYGYTF; CDR3nt: TGCAGCGTTGAAGACGGTCTTTTACGCTATGGCTACACCTTC
abundance: NA; v_gene: TRBV7-2; d_gene: NA; j_gene: TRBJ1-3; CDR3aa: CASSSRSKGGSGNTIYF; CDR3nt: TGTGCCAGCAGCTCCCGGTCGAAGGGAGGCTCTGGAAACACCATATATTTT
abundance: NA; v_gene: TRBV18; d_gene: NA; j_gene: TRBJ1-1; CDR3aa: CASSPSRGRTEAFF; CDR3nt: TGTGCCAGCTCACCCTCGAGGGGGAGGACTGAAGCTTTCTTT
abundance: NA; v_gene: TRBV4-1; d_gene: NA; j_gene: TRBJ1-6; CDR3aa: CASSPGTFNSPLHF; CDR3nt: TGCGCCAGCAGCCCCGGGACGTTCAATTCACCCCTCCACTTT
abundance: NA; v_gene: TRBV9; d_gene: NA; j_gene: TRBJ2-1; CDR3aa: CASSGEGGPHNEQFF; CDR3nt: TGTGCCAGCAGCGGTGAGGGGGGCCCTCACAATGAGCAGTTCTTC
abundance: NA; v_gene: TRBV19; d_gene: NA; j_gene: TRBJ2-2; CDR3aa: CASSTRPATGELFF; CDR3nt: TGTGCCAGTAGTACCCGCCCCGCCACCGGGGAGCTGTTTTTT
abundance: NA; v_gene: TRBV5-4; d_gene: NA; j_gene: TRBJ1-2; CDR3aa: CASSPTESKLYGYTF; CDR3nt: TGTGCCAGCAGCCCGACAGAGTCGAAACTCTATGGCTACACCTTC
abundance: NA; v_gene: TRBV18; d_gene: NA; j_gene: TRBJ2-5; CDR3aa: CASSLRGPSGETQYF; CDR3nt: TGTGCCAGCTCACTTCGGGGACCTTCGGGGGAGACCCAGTACTTC
abundance: NA; v_gene: TRBV9; d_gene: TRBD2; j_gene: TRBJ2-7; CDR3aa: CASSVGRGDDTYEQYF; CDR3nt: TGTGCCAGCAGCGTGGGCCGGGGGGATGATACCTACGAGCAGTACTTC
abundance: NA; v_gene: TRBV9; d_gene: NA; j_gene: TRBJ2-7; CDR3aa: CASSVAPVAASYEQYF; CDR3nt: TGTGCCAGCAGCGTAGCCCCGGTGGCAGCCTCCTACGAGCAGTACTTC
abundance: NA; v_gene: TRBV20-1; d_gene: NA; j_gene: TRBJ2-1; CDR3aa: CSAREYNEQFF; CDR3nt: TGCAGTGCTAGAGAGTACAATGAGCAGTTCTTC
abundance: NA; v_gene: TRBV4-3; d_gene: TRBD1; j_gene: TRBJ1-3; CDR3aa: CASSAHRGNAGNTIYF; CDR3nt: TGCGCCAGCAGCGCCCACAGGGGGAACGCTGGAAACACCATATATTTT
abundance: NA; v_gene: TRBV18; d_gene: NA; j_gene: TRBJ2-4; CDR3aa: CASSPSGGTKNIQYF; CDR3nt: TGTGCCAGCTCACCATCGGGTGGAACCAAAAACATTCAGTACTTC
abundance: NA; v_gene: TRBV12-5; d_gene: TRBD1; j_gene: TRBJ2-1; CDR3aa: CASGSIGTEGEQFF; CDR3nt: TGTGCTAGTGGTTCCATCGGGACAGAGGGTGAGCAGTTCTTC
abundance: NA; v_gene: TRBV5-1; d_gene: NA; j_gene: TRBJ2-2; CDR3aa: CASSLDDTFTGELFF; CDR3nt: TGCGCCAGCAGCTTGGACGACACCTTCACCGGGGAGCTGTTTTTT
abundance: NA; v_gene: TRBV2; d_gene: NA; j_gene: TRBJ2-2; CDR3aa: CASSELEELFF; CDR3nt: TGTGCCAGCAGTGAGCTAGAGGAGCTGTTTTTT
abundance: once; v_gene: TRBV5-1; d_gene: TRBD1; j_gene: TRBJ2-5; CDR3aa: CASSARDGQGSWEQYF; CDR3nt: TGCGCCAGCAGCGCCCGTGACGGACAGGGCTCATGGGAGCAGTACTTC
abundance: NA; v_gene: TRBV30; d_gene: NA; j_gene: TRBJ1-4; CDR3aa: CAWSRQFNEKLFF; CDR3nt: TGTGCCTGGAGTAGACAGTTCAATGAAAAACTGTTTTTT
abundance: NA; v_gene: TRBV18; d_gene: TRBD1; j_gene: TRBJ1-2; CDR3aa: CASSRDRGQGYTF; CDR3nt: TGTGCCAGCTCCAGGGACAGGGGGCAGGGCTACACCTTC
abundance: NA; v_gene: TRBV5-4; d_gene: NA; j_gene: TRBJ1-5; CDR3aa: CASSLKGRSSNQPQHF; CDR3nt: TGTGCCAGCAGCTTGAAGGGGAGGTCGAGCAATCAGCCCCAGCATTTT
abundance: NA; v_gene: TRBV19; d_gene: TRBD1; j_gene: TRBJ1-4; CDR3aa: CASNEGAASNEKLFF; CDR3nt: TGTGCCAGTAATGAGGGGGCGGCATCAAATGAAAAACTGTTTTTT
abundance: NA; v_gene: TRBV18; d_gene: NA; j_gene: TRBJ2-2; CDR3aa: CASSQRGATGTSNTGELFF; CDR3nt: TGTGCCAGCTCACAGAGGGGGGCTACCGGGACATCGAACACCGGGGAGCTGTTTTTT
abundance: NA; v_gene: TRBV19; d_gene: NA; j_gene: TRBJ1-5; CDR3aa: CASSIRDSGQPQHF; CDR3nt: TGTGCCAGTAGTATCCGGGACTCCGGTCAGCCCCAGCATTTT
abundance: NA; v_gene: TRBV23-1; d_gene: TRBD1; j_gene: TRBJ1-6; CDR3aa: CASSRGTGSLVYNSPLHF; CDR3nt: TGCGCCAGCAGTCGAGGGACAGGGAGTCTCGTTTATAATTCACCCCTCCACTTT